The T cell receptor (beta chain) under discussion was sequenced for a study of blood T cell repertoires in COVID-19. Authors' analysis steps: Amplification with reference gene primers provided the estimates of nucleated cell counts. Repertoires were generated with immunoSEQ multiplex PCR, while TCRdb's copy carries only in-frame clones and drops some. D and trimming come from the DNA, and the V and J calls and clone size come from that table. The profile covers about 59,000 clones, with 90% to 95% appearing a single time and approximately 8.1% taken by the ten largest. Germline-derived CDR1 and CDR2 are MDHEN and SYDVKM. The CDR3 runs to 18 residues. After removal of 6 bases from V and 0 bases from J, the junction contained 8 bases not matched to a gene.

The chain joins TRBV28 to TRBJ2-4, with TRBD2 matching over 13 bases. Sequenced input: peripheral blood. The sequence derives from a human donor in a cohort sampled during active COVID-19. The CDR3 loop reads CASSPTSGRTIAKNIQYF. The CDR3 nucleotides are TGTGCCAGCAGCCCGACTAGCGGGAGGACCATAGCCAAAAACATTCAGTACTTC.